The next 20 T cell receptor beta chains were all read from a single sample in a study of blood T cell repertoires in COVID-19. Clones were read by immunoSEQ multiplex PCR, and TCRdb kept only the in-frame ones, dropping some. This table has 120,000 to 150,000 clones, approximately 80% appearing once. The sequenced sample consisted of peripheral blood. The receptor set was obtained from a human donor with acute or convalescent COVID-19. The donor label of this sample is uncertain.

This sequence joins TRBV11-3 and TRBJ2-3, with 11 bases that match TRBD2. CDR1 and CDR2 from the germline V gene are SGHNT and YENEEA. With 5 bases clipped from V and 6 bases from J, the junction kept 10 bases outside the gene matches. The CDR3 has 16 residues. Here the CDR3 reads CASSQGTSGRIDTQYF. The DNA of the CDR3 is TGTGCCAGCAGCCAAGGGACTAGCGGACGTATTGATACGCAGTATTTT.

This rearrangement joins TRBV27 to TRBJ2-7; 8 bases map to TRBD1. From germline, CDR1 is MNHEY and CDR2 SMNVEV (reference sequence). The CDR3 is 15 residues long. The V and J ends lost 10 bases and 2 bases, in that order; junction bases with no gene match: 13. CDR3 in amino acids: CATAPGTGSPYEQYF. The CDR3 DNA reads as TGTGCCACCGCCCCCGGGACAGGTTCGCCCTACGAGCAGTACTTC.

The J gene is TRBJ2-1, the V gene TRBV6-4, with 11 positions matching TRBD2. Germline trimming cut 4 bases from V and 7 bases from J; bases unmatched to any gene: 6. The CDR3 is made up of 15 amino acids. The V gene's germline CDR1 is MRHNA and CDR2 SNTAGT. CDR3 DNA sequence: TGTGCCAGCAGTGCGGTAGCGGGGGGGCTTAATGAGCAGTTCTTC. Amino acid sequence: CASSAVAGGLNEQFF.

V and J are TRBV10-2 and TRBJ2-1; 14 bases match TRBD2. Germline CDR1 is WSHSY and CDR2 is SAAADI. The CDR3 has 15 residues. Germline trimming cut 6 bases from V and 8 bases from J; bases unmatched to any gene: 6. The CDR3 loop is CASSPGLAGVDEQFF. DNA of the CDR3: TGCGCCAGCAGCCCGGGACTAGCGGGGGTCGATGAGCAGTTCTTC.

The V call is TRBV30, the J call TRBJ2-7, with a tentative D call TRBD1 (6 bases). The germline CDR1 and CDR2 sequences are GTSNPN and SVGIG (reference sequence). The CDR3 has 15 residues. V was pared by 4 bases and J by 3 bases, with 19 bases between. CDR3 residues: CAWNGRRQASYEQYF. DNA of the CDR3: TGTGCCTGGAACGGTAGGAGACAGGCTAGCTACGAGCAGTACTTC. Supplemented by reference TRBV30 and TRBJ2-7, the full variable domain reads SQTIHQWPATLVQPVGSPLSLECTVEGTSNPNLYWYRQAAGRGLQLLFYSVGIGQISSEVPQNLSASRPQDRQFILSSKKLLLSDSGFYLCAWNGRRQASYEQYFGPGTRLTVT.

The chain joins TRBV6-6 to TRBJ1-2; tentative D call: TRBD1 (5 bases). Germline assignment: CDR1 MNHNY and CDR2 SVGAGI (reference sequence). There are 11 residues in the CDR3. V was cut by 6 bases and J by 3 bases, with 5 bases left in between. The CDR3 loop is CASRGDYGYTF. In DNA, the CDR3 is TGTGCCAGCAGAGGGGACTATGGCTACACCTTC.

The genes are TRBV6-5 and TRBJ2-7; 7 nucleotides align to TRBD1. This CDR3 has 13 residues. The V segment lost 7 bases and the J segment 7 bases; nucleotides outside the gene matches: 10. Germline V gene sequence: CDR1 MNHEY, CDR2 SVGAGI. The CDR3 DNA reads as TGTGCCAGCAAGTTGGAAGGGGGCCAGGAGCAGTACGTC. Residues: CASKLEGGQEQYV.

This clone has just one count. The chain has TRBV19 and TRBJ1-2, with 11 bases lining up with TRBD1. The CDR3 spans 16 residues. V lost 6 bases, J lost 0 bases, and 6 bases stayed unmatched. Germline CDR1 reads LNHDA; CDR2 reads SQIVND (reference sequence). DNA for the CDR3: TGTGCCAGTAGCTCGGACAGGGGGCGAGCTAACTATGGCTACACCTTC. This sequence encodes CASSSDRGRANYGYTF.

The chain employs TRBV5-6 and TRBJ2-1; 9 bases agree with TRBD2. From germline, CDR1 is SGHDT and CDR2 YYEEEE. V was clipped by 4 bases and J by 7 bases; unmatched bases: 9. This CDR3 contains 15 residues. In DNA, the CDR3 is TGTGCCAGCAGCCAGGCTAGCGGGGCCAGGAATGAGCAGTTCTTC. It is translated as CASSQASGARNEQFF.

The gene calls are TRBV9 and TRBJ2-2; possible D gene TRBD2, 5 bases. The CDR3 is made up of 16 amino acids. V lost 4 bases, J lost 6 bases, and 19 bases lay in between. Germline V lookup: CDR1 SGDLS, CDR2 YYNGEE. CDR3 sequence reads: CASSPQPLGSSGELFF. The CDR3 DNA is TGTGCCAGCAGCCCGCAACCTTTAGGGAGCTCCGGGGAGCTGTTTTTT. Complete variable domain (other parts from reference TRBV9 and TRBJ2-2): DSGVTQTPKHLITATGQRVTLRCSPRSGDLSVYWYQQSLDQGLQFLIQYYNGEERAKGNILERFSAQQFPDLHSELNLSSLELGDSALYFCASSPQPLGSSGELFFGEGSRLTVL.

The gene calls are TRBV9 and TRBJ1-4, with TRBD1 identical over 7 bases. Germline-derived CDR1 and CDR2 are SGDLS and YYNGEE. V lost 4 bases, J lost 1 base, and 4 bases stayed unmatched. This CDR3 spans 15 amino acids. The CDR3 reads CASSPRQGTNEKLFF. In nucleotides, the CDR3 is TGTGCCAGCAGCCCCCGACAGGGAACTAATGAAAAACTGTTTTTT.

The J gene is TRBJ2-1, the V gene TRBV9; 14 nucleotides line up with TRBD2. Germline V gene data show CDR1 as SGDLS and CDR2 as YYNGEE. The CDR3 spans 15 residues. J gave up 7 bases and V 4 bases, and 4 bases lay outside the gene matches. CDR3 in amino acids: CASSPRTSGGNEQFF. In DNA form, the CDR3 reads TGTGCCAGCAGCCCTCGGACTAGCGGGGGGAATGAGCAGTTCTTC.

The J gene is TRBJ2-1, the V gene TRBV18, with a tentative D call TRBD2 (6 bases). Per germline, CDR1 KGHSH and CDR2 LQKENI. The CDR3 contains 14 residues. V was pared by 3 bases and J by 4 bases, with 10 bases between. The CDR3 nucleotides read TGTGCCAGCTCACCCCAGGGACTTTACAATGAGCAGTTCTTC. Translating gives CASSPQGLYNEQFF.

Only one count was recorded for this clone. J is TRBJ2-7 and V is TRBV24-1, with 9 nucleotides matching TRBD1. Germline CDR1 reads KGHDR; CDR2 reads SFDVKD. This CDR3 is 12 amino acids long. Trimming removed 12 bases from V and 7 bases from J; junction bases left unmatched: 9. CDR3 nucleotides: TGTGCCTCTGGGACAGGGAAGGGGGAGCAGTACTTC. This gives the protein CASGTGKGEQYF.

This clone was found a few times. The V call is TRBV5-1, the J call TRBJ1-6, with D perhaps matching TRBD1 (5 bases). The length of the CDR3 is 16 residues. Germline V lookup: CDR1 SGHRS, CDR2 YFSETQ. Deletions cut 0 bases from V and 1 base from J, with 8 bases between. As DNA, the CDR3 is TGCGCCAGCAGCTTGGGGGGGACTTCCTATAATTCACCCCTCCACTTT. This codes for CASSLGGTSYNSPLHF.

This clone has only a few counts. The identical CDR3 is also encoded by other nucleotide sequences in the sample. The genes are TRBV5-1 and TRBJ1-1; the D is unclear. Trimming left V 4 bases short and J 5 bases short, with 15 bases between. The CDR3 is 14 residues long. The germline V gene encodes CDR1 SGHRS and CDR2 YFSETQ. The chain's CDR3 is CASSMGTGGTEAFF. For the CDR3, the DNA is TGCGCCAGCAGCATGGGAACCGGAGGGACTGAAGCTTTCTTT.

The count of this clone is one. The chain combines TRBV30 with TRBJ1-6; D remains ambiguous. The germline V gene has CDR1 GTSNPN and CDR2 SVGIG (reference sequence). The CDR3 is 14 residues long. Trimming took 1 base from V and 7 from J, leaving 11 bases between them. The CDR3 nucleotides read TGTGCCTGGAGTGGGAGGATTTGGAATTCACCCCTCCACTTT. Amino acid sequence: CAWSGRIWNSPLHF. The full variable domain, rest sourced from reference TRBV30 and TRBJ1-6, is SQTIHQWPATLVQPVGSPLSLECTVEGTSNPNLYWYRQAAGRGLQLLFYSVGIGQISSEVPQNLSASRPQDRQFILSSKKLLLSDSGFYLCAWSGRIWNSPLHFGNGTRLTVT.

V usage is TRBV25-1 and J usage is TRBJ2-3; 9 bases are a match to TRBD1. CDR1 and CDR2 (germline): MGHDK, SYGVNS. The length of the CDR3 is 15 residues. V lost 6 bases, J lost 4 bases, and 8 bases stayed unmatched. CDR3 loop: CASRDWTGESDTQYF. For the CDR3, the DNA is TGTGCCAGCAGAGATTGGACAGGGGAATCAGATACGCAGTATTTT.

The V gene is TRBV2, the J gene TRBJ1-2, with 8 bases fitting TRBD1. The germline V gene has CDR1 SNHLY and CDR2 FYNNEI. The CDR3 is 14 residues long. J was trimmed by 4 bases and V by 4 bases; bases with no gene match: 5. CDR3 protein: CASSGQGAFYGYTF. For the CDR3, the DNA is TGTGCCAGCAGTGGGCAGGGGGCCTTCTATGGCTACACCTTC.

The chain links TRBV29-1 to TRBJ1-1, with a tentative D call TRBD1 (5 bases). The CDR3 spans 13 residues. The germline CDR1 and CDR2 sequences are SQVTM and ANQGSEA. V shed 4 bases and J shed 3 bases, with 12 bases lying between them. CDR3 sequence reads: CSVVKGGDTEAFF. Here the CDR3 DNA reads TGCAGCGTTGTTAAGGGAGGGGACACTGAAGCTTTCTTT.